This is a list of T cell receptor beta chains from one sample in a study of T cell changes during pregnancy in multiple sclerosis. Sequencing was performed with immunoSEQ multiplex PCR; in TCRdb, only in-frame clones are kept and a portion is missing. This table has tens of thousands of clones, approximately 92% appearing once. This specimen consisted of CD8+ T cells from peripheral blood mononuclear cells, obtained in the third trimester of pregnancy. These TCRs come from a female donor with multiple sclerosis, enrolled in a pregnancy study. Both conserved end residues are part of each CDR3. A D gene is named only where the DNA matches it firmly. The listing skips clone size in some rows; elsewhere it reads once, few, many or a size class.

v_gene	d_gene	abundance	j_gene	CDR3nt	CDR3aa
TRBV5-8	NA	medium-sized	TRBJ2-7	TGTGCCAGCAGCTCCTTAGACTACGAGCAGTACTTC	CASSSLDYEQYF
TRBV27	TRBD1	NA	TRBJ2-3	TGTGCCAGCAGGCGGACAGGGGGCACAGATACGCAGTATTTT	CASRRTGGTDTQYF
TRBV7-2	TRBD2	once	TRBJ2-7	TGTGCCAGCAGCAGAACTAGCGGGGGGGCCTACGAGCAGTACTTC	CASSRTSGGAYEQYF
TRBV28	TRBD2	NA	TRBJ2-1	TGTGCCAGCAGTACACGGACTAGCGGGAGCTTAGTGAATGAGCAGTTCTTC	CASSTRTSGSLVNEQFF
TRBV5-5	NA	NA	TRBJ2-7	TGTGCCAGCAGCTTGATGAGGGGGTCCTCCTACGAGCAGTACTTC	CASSLMRGSSYEQYF
TRBV7-9	TRBD1	NA	TRBJ1-4	TGTGCCAGCATTCTCCTCCCGGGACAGGGCCTTCAGGAAGAAAAACTGTTTTTT	CASILLPGQGLQEEKLFF
TRBV7-9	TRBD1	NA	TRBJ2-7	TGTGCCAGCAGCTTAGAGGACAGGTACGAGCAGTACTTC	CASSLEDRYEQYF
TRBV27	NA	NA	TRBJ2-3	TGTGCCAGCAGTAGGGACACAAGCACAGATACGCAGTATTTT	CASSRDTSTDTQYF
TRBV27	NA	NA	TRBJ1-1	TGTGCCAGCAGTTTAGGGGCGGAGGAAGCTTTCTTT	CASSLGAEEAFF
TRBV2	TRBD1	NA	TRBJ1-1	TGTGCCAGCAGTGAAGGACAGGGAAACACTGAAGCTTTCTTT	CASSEGQGNTEAFF
TRBV27	NA	few	TRBJ2-3	TGTGCCAGCAGCATCGGGCCCACGAGGGGGGATACGCAGTATTTT	CASSIGPTRGDTQYF
TRBV7-2	NA	NA	TRBJ2-1	TGTGCCAGCAGCTTAAAGGATCCACTAGCACTAGAAGAGCAGTTCTTC	CASSLKDPLALEEQFF
TRBV15	NA	NA	TRBJ2-5	TGTGCCACCGAGGACCAAGAGACCCAGTACTTC	CATEDQETQYF
TRBV28	TRBD2	NA	TRBJ2-7	TGTGCCAGCAGTTTACCGGAGGGCGGGGGTTATATTGAGCAGTACTTC	CASSLPEGGGYIEQYF
TRBV29-1	TRBD1	NA	TRBJ2-5	TGCAGCGTTACGGGACAGGGGGTTATGGAGACCCAGTACTTC	CSVTGQGVMETQYF
TRBV2	TRBD1	NA	TRBJ1-1	TGTGCCAGCAGTGAAGAGGGGGCGATGGCTGAAGCTTTCTTT	CASSEEGAMAEAFF
TRBV19	TRBD1	NA	TRBJ2-7	TGTGCCAGTAGTTTATTCGGGACAGGGCTTTACGAGCAGTACTTC	CASSLFGTGLYEQYF
TRBV27	NA	NA	TRBJ1-1	TGTGCCAGCAGTCGTCTCCCCCAGGGATTCACTGAAGCTTTCTTT	CASSRLPQGFTEAFF
TRBV10-3	NA	once	TRBJ2-7	TGTGCCATCATGAGCGGATCCTACGAGCAGTACTTC	CAIMSGSYEQYF